What follows are 10 T cell receptor beta chains derived from one specimen sequenced in a study of cytomegalovirus exposure and HLA in healthy donors. In the PCR, 60 Vbeta and 13 Jbeta primers were used. Only in-frame clones appear in the TCRdb table, and some are missing; sequencing was by immunoSEQ multiplex PCR. Among tens of thousands of clones, 35% to 50% were seen once, and the ten largest hold around 2%. The sample taken for sequencing was PBMCs. These receptors came from a woman in her forties or fifties in good health and CMV-seronegative.

This clone was counted between two and nine times. The chain employs TRBV6-5 and TRBJ2-5; 7 nucleotides align to TRBD1. Germline CDR1 reads MNHEY; CDR2 reads SVGAGI. V was clipped by 7 bases and J by 5 bases; unmatched bases: 4. The CDR3 covers 12 residues. CDR3: CASKGTEETQYF. The CDR3 bases are TGTGCCAGCAAGGGGACAGAGGAGACCCAGTACTTC.

This chain links TRBV4-1 with TRBJ2-5; perhaps TRBD2 as D (6 bases). Germline V CDR1 and CDR2: MGHRA, YSYEKL. CDR3 length: 15 amino acids. Deletions cut 2 bases from V and 1 base from J, with 11 bases between. The CDR3 coding sequence is TGCGCCAGCAGCCAACGGGAGAAGGGCCAAGAGACCCAGTACTTC. It codes for CASSQREKGQETQYF.

The chain recombines TRBV15 with TRBJ2-7; 7 bases are a match to TRBD2. Germline values: CDR1 LNHNV, CDR2 YYDKDF (reference sequence). The J segment lost 6 bases and the V segment lost 6 bases, leaving 14 bases of the junction unmatched. CDR3 length: 15 amino acids. CDR3 DNA: TGTGCCACCAGTTCCCCGACTAGCCAAAGAGGCGAGCAGTACTTC. It specifies CATSSPTSQRGEQYF.

The genes are TRBV10-1 and TRBJ2-5, with 7 bases matching TRBD2. This CDR3 spans 14 amino acids. Per the germline V gene, CDR1 is WNHNN and CDR2 is SYGVQD (reference sequence). V lost 5 bases to trimming and J lost 3 bases; unmatched junction nucleotides: 6. Here the CDR3 reads CASSTRTREETQYF. The DNA of the CDR3 is TGCGCCAGCAGTACAAGGACTAGGGAAGAGACCCAGTACTTC.

This clone has only a few counts. J is TRBJ2-7 and V is TRBV6-1; 7 bases agree with TRBD2. The CDR3 loop spans 14 amino acids. Trimming removed 4 bases from V and 6 bases from J; junction bases left unmatched: 9. From germline, CDR1 is MNHNS and CDR2 SASEGT. CDR3 sequence: CASSGPGRAGEQYF. The DNA of the CDR3 is TGTGCCAGCAGTGGCCCGGGGAGGGCAGGCGAGCAGTACTTC.

The V and J genes are TRBV4-2 and TRBJ2-2; 16 nucleotides agree with TRBD2. The CDR3 sequence is 19 residues long. J gave up 5 bases and V 0 bases, and 6 bases lay outside the gene matches. Germline V gene sequence: CDR1 LGHNA, CDR2 YNFKEQ. The CDR3 DNA is TGTGCCAGCAGCCAAGATCAGGGACTAGCGGGGGGGCGAACCGGGGAGCTGTTTTTT. Its translation is CASSQDQGLAGGRTGELFF.

The rearrangement uses TRBV4-2 and TRBJ2-1, with no clear D. Trimming removed 0 bases at V and 7 bases at J, with 7 bases between. Germline assignment: CDR1 LGHNA and CDR2 YNFKEQ. The CDR3 is made up of 13 amino acids. The CDR3 DNA follows: TGTGCCAGCAGCCAAGAAACTGCGAATGAGCAGTTCTTC. As protein: CASSQETANEQFF.

The chain is built from TRBV7-8 and TRBJ1-3; TRBD1 agrees at 10 bases. The CDR3 covers 21 residues. Per germline, CDR1 SGHVS and CDR2 FQNEAQ. Germline trimming cut 5 bases from V and 0 bases from J; bases unmatched to any gene: 19. CDR3 residues: CASSPLRVLGTGAFSGNTIYF. In DNA, the CDR3 is TGTGCCAGCAGCCCTCTGAGGGTCTTGGGGACAGGGGCTTTCTCTGGAAACACCATATATTTT.

The chain combines TRBV7-3 with TRBJ2-7; 10 nucleotides align to TRBD1. V shed 5 bases and J 4 bases; nucleotides not matched to a gene: 11. Germline V gene data show CDR1 as SGHTA and CDR2 as FQGTGA. CDR3 size: 16 residues. The CDR3 region has the DNA TGTGCCAGCAGCCCGTCCGGGACAGGGGTGGGTTACGAGCAGTACTTC. It codes for CASSPSGTGVGYEQYF.

The chain employs TRBV10-3 and TRBJ2-5; tentatively, D is TRBD1 (6 bases). Germline V gene sequence: CDR1 ENHRY, CDR2 SYGVKD. Trimming removed 0 bases from V and 5 bases from J, with 10 bases in between. The CDR3 spans 14 residues. The CDR3 coding sequence is TGTGCCATCAGTGAGTCGGGGGCACGCGAGACCCAGTACTTC. It encodes CAISESGARETQYF.